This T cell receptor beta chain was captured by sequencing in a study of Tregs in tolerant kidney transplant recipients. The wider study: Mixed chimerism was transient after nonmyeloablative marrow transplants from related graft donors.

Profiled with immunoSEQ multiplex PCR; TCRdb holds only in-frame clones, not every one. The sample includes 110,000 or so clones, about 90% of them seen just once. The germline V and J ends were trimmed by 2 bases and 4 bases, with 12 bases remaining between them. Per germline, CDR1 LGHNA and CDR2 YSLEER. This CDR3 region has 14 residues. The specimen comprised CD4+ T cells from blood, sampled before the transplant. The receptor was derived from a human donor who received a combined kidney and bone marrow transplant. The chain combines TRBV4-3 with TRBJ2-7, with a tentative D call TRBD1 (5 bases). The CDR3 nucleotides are TGCGCCAGCAGCCAATCTAGGGGTGCGTACGAGCAGTACTTC. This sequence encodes CASSQSRGAYEQYF.